The TCR beta chain under discussion was sequenced for a study of HIV-infected patients and healthy controls. This clonotype is deemed medium-sized. Reverse transcription used about 500 ng RNA and constant-region primers for alpha and beta. Each of the alpha and beta chains got its own library through chain-specific third strand synthesis with indices. A 5' RACE adapter with a random hexamer and the SP2 primer site was joined to cDNA. TCRdb re-called the 5' RACE reads through MiXCR, storing one row per CDR3 protein. Of 15,000 to 20,000 distinct CDR3 sequences in the sample, 8.9% were seen once. The CDR3 length is 13 residues. Trimming took 3 bases from V and 2 from J, leaving 8 bases between them. No cell fractionation was done, so the repertoire covers all unsorted peripheral blood T cells.

V gene TRBV12-3 or TRBV12-4 combines with J gene TRBJ2-7, with no clear D. This TCR was sampled from an adult in good health. Sequencing used blood. CDR3 DNA sequence: TGTGCCAGCAGTTTTGCCCGAACCTACGAGCAGTACTTC. The encoded protein is CASSFARTYEQYF.